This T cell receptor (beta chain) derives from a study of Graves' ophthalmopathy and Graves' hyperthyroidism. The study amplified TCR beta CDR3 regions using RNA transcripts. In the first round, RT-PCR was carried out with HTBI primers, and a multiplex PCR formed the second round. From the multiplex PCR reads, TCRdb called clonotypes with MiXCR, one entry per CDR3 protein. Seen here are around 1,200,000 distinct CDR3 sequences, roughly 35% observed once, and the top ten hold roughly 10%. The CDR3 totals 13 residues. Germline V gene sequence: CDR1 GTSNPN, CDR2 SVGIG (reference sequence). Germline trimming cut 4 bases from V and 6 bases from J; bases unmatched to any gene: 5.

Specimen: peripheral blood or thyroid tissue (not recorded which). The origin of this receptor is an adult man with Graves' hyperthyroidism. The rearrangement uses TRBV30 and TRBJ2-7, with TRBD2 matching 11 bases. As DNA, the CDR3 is TGTGCCTGGATGACTAGCGGGACCTGCGAGCAGTACTTC. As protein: CAWMTSGTCEQYF.